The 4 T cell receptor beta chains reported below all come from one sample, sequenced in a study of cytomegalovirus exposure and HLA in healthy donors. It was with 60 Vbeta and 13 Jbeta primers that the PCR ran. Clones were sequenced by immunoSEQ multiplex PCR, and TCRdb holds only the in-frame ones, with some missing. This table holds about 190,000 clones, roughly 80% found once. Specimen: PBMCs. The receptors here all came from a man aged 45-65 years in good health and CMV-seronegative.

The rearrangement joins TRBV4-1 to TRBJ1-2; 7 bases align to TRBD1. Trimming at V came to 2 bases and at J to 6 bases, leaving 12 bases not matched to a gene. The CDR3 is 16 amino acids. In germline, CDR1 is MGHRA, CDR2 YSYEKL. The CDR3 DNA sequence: TGCGCCAGCAGCCAAATCACGGACAGGAAGATAGATGGCTACACCTTC. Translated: CASSQITDRKIDGYTF.

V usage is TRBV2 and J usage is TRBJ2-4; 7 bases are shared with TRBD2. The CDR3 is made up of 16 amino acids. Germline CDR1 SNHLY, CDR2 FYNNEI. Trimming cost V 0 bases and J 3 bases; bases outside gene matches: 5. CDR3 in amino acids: CASSEAPGGNKNIQYF. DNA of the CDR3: TGTGCCAGCAGTGAAGCGCCGGGGGGTAACAAAAACATTCAGTACTTC.

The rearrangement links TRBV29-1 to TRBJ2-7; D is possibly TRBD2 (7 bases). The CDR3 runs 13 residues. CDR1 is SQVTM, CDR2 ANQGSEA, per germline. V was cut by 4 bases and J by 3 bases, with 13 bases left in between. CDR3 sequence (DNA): TGCAGCGTTGGGGGGGGAGGGGGCTACGAGCAGTACTTC. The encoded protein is CSVGGGGGYEQYF.

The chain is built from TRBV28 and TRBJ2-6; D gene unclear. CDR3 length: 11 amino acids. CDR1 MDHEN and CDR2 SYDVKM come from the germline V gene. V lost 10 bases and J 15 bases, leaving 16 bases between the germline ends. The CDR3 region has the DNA TGTGCCACCCACCAAACCGGTTCCCTGACTTTC. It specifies CATHQTGSLTF.